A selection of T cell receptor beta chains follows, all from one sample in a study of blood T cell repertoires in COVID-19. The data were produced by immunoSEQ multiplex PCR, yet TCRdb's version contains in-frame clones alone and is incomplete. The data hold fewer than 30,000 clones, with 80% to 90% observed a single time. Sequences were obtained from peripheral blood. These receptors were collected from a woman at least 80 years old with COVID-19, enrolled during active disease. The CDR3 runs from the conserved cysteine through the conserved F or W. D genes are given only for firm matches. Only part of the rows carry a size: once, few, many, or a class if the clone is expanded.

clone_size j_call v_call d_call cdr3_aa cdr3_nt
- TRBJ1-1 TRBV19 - CATTTWVEAFF TGTGCCACTACGACATGGGTAGAAGCTTTCTTT
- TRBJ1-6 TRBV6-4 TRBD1 CASKETGGNSPLHF TGTGCCAGCAAAGAGACAGGGGGAAATTCACCCCTCCACTTT
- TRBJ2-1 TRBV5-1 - CASSFGGGGSSYNEQFF TGCGCCAGCAGCTTCGGAGGTGGAGGGAGCTCCTACAATGAGCAGTTCTTC
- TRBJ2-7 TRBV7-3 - CASSRGGGQDGEQYF TGTGCCAGCAGCCGGGGGGGAGGACAGGACGGCGAGCAGTACTTC
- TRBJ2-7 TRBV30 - CAWSVSGGIYEQYF TGTGCCTGGAGTGTATCAGGGGGGATCTACGAGCAGTACTTC
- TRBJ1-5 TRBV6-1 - CASSEARWQGNQPQHF TGTGCCAGCAGTGAAGCGCGTTGGCAGGGCAATCAGCCCCAGCATTTT
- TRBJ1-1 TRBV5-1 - CASRMAPDSGTEAFF TGCGCCAGCAGAATGGCGCCCGACTCCGGCACTGAAGCTTTCTTT
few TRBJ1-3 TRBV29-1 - CSVAERNTIYF TGCAGCGTTGCTGAGAGGAACACCATATATTTT
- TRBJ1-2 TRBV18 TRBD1 CASSVGPRPQGASYGYTF TGTGCCAGCTCAGTGGGCCCTCGACCTCAGGGGGCGTCCTATGGCTACACCTTC
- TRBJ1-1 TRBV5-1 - CASRAWGGIAEAFF TGCGCCAGCCGCGCCTGGGGGGGCATCGCTGAAGCTTTCTTT
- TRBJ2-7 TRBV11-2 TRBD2 CASSWERGATYEQYF TGTGCCAGCAGCTGGGAGCGGGGGGCGACGTACGAGCAGTACTTC
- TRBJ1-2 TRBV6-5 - CAILGPPQGGYGYTF TGTGCCATTCTCGGGCCCCCGCAGGGTGGCTATGGCTACACCTTC
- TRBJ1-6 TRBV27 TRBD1 CASSLWGQGYSPLHF TGTGCCAGCAGTTTATGGGGACAGGGGTATTCACCCCTCCACTTT
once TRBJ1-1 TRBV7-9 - CASSLVLQLEGDTEAFF TGTGCCAGCAGCTTAGTACTTCAACTCGAGGGGGATACTGAAGCTTTCTTT
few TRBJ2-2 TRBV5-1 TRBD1 CASSWTGGPYTGELFF TGCGCCAGCAGCTGGACAGGGGGCCCTTACACCGGGGAGCTGTTTTTT
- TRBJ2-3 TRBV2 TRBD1 CASSFGQGRVSSTDTQYF TGTGCCAGCAGTTTCGGACAGGGAAGGGTTTCAAGCACAGATACGCAGTATTTT
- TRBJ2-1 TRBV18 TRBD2 CASSHSGGYGEQFF TGTGCCAGCTCCCATAGCGGGGGGTACGGGGAGCAGTTCTTC
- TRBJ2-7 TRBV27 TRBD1 CASSRSGTVSYEQYF TGTGCCAGCAGTCGTTCCGGGACAGTCTCCTACGAGCAGTACTTC
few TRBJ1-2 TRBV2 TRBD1 CASSPWGQGNYGYTF TGTGCCAGCAGCCCCTGGGGACAGGGAAACTATGGCTACACCTTC
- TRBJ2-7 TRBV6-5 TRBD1 CASSYSFGQGYEQYF TGTGCCAGCAGTTACTCTTTTGGACAGGGATACGAGCAGTACTTC
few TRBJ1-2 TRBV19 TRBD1 CASSIMGQLNYGYTF TGTGCCAGTAGTATTATGGGACAGTTAAACTATGGCTACACCTTC
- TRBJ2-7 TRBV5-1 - CASSLWAGGYEQYF TGCGCCAGCAGCCTCTGGGCGGGTGGCTACGAGCAGTACTTC
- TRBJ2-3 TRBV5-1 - CASSLTRGAGDTQYF TGCGCCAGCAGCTTGACTCGGGGGGCGGGAGATACGCAGTATTTT
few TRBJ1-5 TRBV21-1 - CASSNGQRSNQPQHF TGTGCCAGCAGCAATGGACAGAGAAGCAATCAGCCCCAGCATTTT
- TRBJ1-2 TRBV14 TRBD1 CASSPNPGQSYGYTF TGTGCCAGCAGCCCGAACCCGGGACAGTCCTATGGCTACACCTTC
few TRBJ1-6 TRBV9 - CASSFTEENSPLHF TGTGCCAGCAGCTTTACGGAGGAAAATTCACCCCTCCACTTT
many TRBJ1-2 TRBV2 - CASRDTNYGYTF TGTGCCAGCAGGGACACTAACTATGGCTACACCTTC
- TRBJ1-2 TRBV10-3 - CAISEGGSNYGYTF TGTGCCATCAGTGAAGGGGGATCTAACTATGGCTACACCTTC